The T cell receptor (beta chain) described here comes from a study of shared clonotypes between healthy human individuals. Background on the study: Each donor's CD4 naive and CD4 memory cells filled three plates apiece, CD8 naive two, and CD8 memory one.

Broader study findings: Shared clonotypes: roughly 4.7% naive CD4, around 3.5% naive CD8, about 2.5% memory CD4, 0.4% to 0.5% memory CD8. At large depth, rarefaction still showed sorted-subset sequencing to be incomplete.

This CDR3 region has 15 residues. The junction had 3 bases not matched to a gene; V was cut back by 0 bases and J by 1 base. CDR1 SGHRS and CDR2 YFSETQ come from the germline V gene. Pooled CD45RO+ cells and CCR7-negative CD45RA+ TemRA cells made up CD8 memory. Profiling relied on immunoSEQ multiplex PCR, and the TCRdb table lists in-frame clones only, not all of them. This sample has about 92,000 clones, with approximately 63% found just once. This clone was counted a few times. The antigen is undetermined. The rearrangement links TRBV5-1 to TRBJ2-5; TRBD2 agrees at 7 bases. The TCR sequence derives from a man aged 25 to 40 in good health. The sample was memory CD8+ T cells sorted from blood. The subset was: CD45RO+ cells pooled with CCR7-negative TemRA cells. The CDR3: CASSLAGRRQETQYF. CDR3 nucleotides: TGCGCCAGCAGCTTGGCCGGGAGGCGCCAAGAGACCCAGTACTTC.